This is a list of T cell receptor beta chains from one sample in a study of blood T cell repertoires in COVID-19. The data were produced by immunoSEQ multiplex PCR, yet TCRdb's version contains in-frame clones alone and is incomplete. Altogether roughly 280,000 clones are present, 75% to 90% being singletons, with the ten largest covering 2% to 2.5%. The sequenced sample consisted of peripheral blood. Receptor source: a middle-aged man with acute or convalescent COVID-19. The CDR3 runs from the conserved cysteine through the conserved F or W. D genes are given only for firm matches. The size field is filled for only some rows; it gives once, few, many or a size class.

D gene: .
J gene: TRBJ2-7
V gene: TRBV3-1/TRBV3-2
clone size: .
CDR3 protein: CASSQDLSPGGEQYF
CDR3 DNA: TGTGCCAGCAGCCAAGACCTCTCACCCGGGGGTGAGCAGTACTTC

D gene: TRBD1
J gene: TRBJ2-5
V gene: TRBV19
clone size: once
CDR3 protein: CASSIGRGETQYF
CDR3 DNA: TGTGCCAGTAGTATCGGCAGGGGGGAGACCCAGTACTTC

D gene: .
J gene: TRBJ1-3
V gene: TRBV3-1/TRBV3-2
clone size: once
CDR3 protein: CASSDISGNTIYF
CDR3 DNA: TGTGCCAGCAGCGACATTTCCGGAAACACCATATATTTT

D gene: .
J gene: TRBJ1-5
V gene: TRBV16
clone size: few
CDR3 protein: CASSQSSGNQPQHF
CDR3 DNA: TGTGCCAGCAGCCAATCTTCTGGCAATCAGCCCCAGCATTTT

D gene: TRBD1
J gene: TRBJ2-5
V gene: TRBV3-1/TRBV3-2
clone size: .
CDR3 protein: CASSLDRVSETQYF
CDR3 DNA: TGTGCCAGCAGCCTCGACAGGGTCTCAGAGACCCAGTACTTC

D gene: .
J gene: TRBJ1-1
V gene: TRBV6-2/TRBV6-3
clone size: once
CDR3 protein: CASSYFQGEAFF
CDR3 DNA: TGTGCCAGCAGTTACTTCCAGGGTGAAGCTTTCTTT

D gene: TRBD1
J gene: TRBJ2-2
V gene: TRBV5-1
clone size: .
CDR3 protein: CASRWTGVAGELFF
CDR3 DNA: TGCGCCAGCAGATGGACAGGGGTCGCCGGGGAGCTGTTTTTT

D gene: .
J gene: TRBJ1-1
V gene: TRBV6-1
clone size: .
CDR3 protein: CASSEYRGTEAFF
CDR3 DNA: TGTGCCAGCAGTGAATATCGGGGGACTGAAGCTTTCTTT

D gene: TRBD1
J gene: TRBJ2-2
V gene: TRBV19
clone size: .
CDR3 protein: CASSLQQGTGELFF
CDR3 DNA: TGTGCCAGTAGTCTTCAACAGGGGACCGGGGAGCTGTTTTTT

D gene: .
J gene: TRBJ1-6
V gene: TRBV6-1
clone size: .
CDR3 protein: CASSEPSTGASSPLHF
CDR3 DNA: TGTGCCAGCAGTGAACCCTCGACAGGCGCATCCTCACCCCTCCACTTT

D gene: .
J gene: TRBJ1-1
V gene: TRBV27
clone size: .
CDR3 protein: CASSPGGLGAFF
CDR3 DNA: TGTGCCAGCAGTCCGGGGGGTTTGGGAGCTTTCTTT

D gene: TRBD1
J gene: TRBJ2-4
V gene: TRBV6-6
clone size: .
CDR3 protein: CASSKRDSKNIQYF
CDR3 DNA: TGTGCCAGCAGTAAAAGGGACAGTAAAAACATTCAGTACTTC

D gene: TRBD1
J gene: TRBJ1-2
V gene: TRBV3-1/TRBV3-2
clone size: .
CDR3 protein: CASSPAQTGPYGYTF
CDR3 DNA: TGTGCCAGCAGCCCCGCCCAGACAGGGCCCTATGGCTACACCTTC

D gene: .
J gene: TRBJ1-6
V gene: TRBV3-1/TRBV3-2
clone size: .
CDR3 protein: CASSPEEIRGSPLHF
CDR3 DNA: TGTGCCAGCAGCCCCGAAGAGATCAGGGGTTCACCCCTCCACTTT

D gene: TRBD1
J gene: TRBJ1-5
V gene: TRBV7-9
clone size: .
CDR3 protein: CASSLGDSQSRGQPQHF
CDR3 DNA: TGTGCCAGCAGCTTAGGGGACAGCCAAAGCAGGGGTCAGCCCCAGCATTTT

D gene: .
J gene: TRBJ2-1
V gene: TRBV6-5
clone size: .
CDR3 protein: CASSSQGVRTNEQFF
CDR3 DNA: TGTGCCAGCAGTTCCCAGGGTGTAAGGACCAATGAGCAGTTCTTC

D gene: TRBD2
J gene: TRBJ2-5
V gene: TRBV6-5
clone size: once
CDR3 protein: CASSQTGGRETQYF
CDR3 DNA: TGTGCCAGCAGTCAAACGGGGGGGAGAGAGACCCAGTACTTC

D gene: TRBD2
J gene: TRBJ2-3
V gene: TRBV2
clone size: .
CDR3 protein: CASSVRGLAGGMKQYF
CDR3 DNA: TGTGCCAGCAGTGTGCGGGGCCTAGCGGGGGGGATGAAGCAGTATTTT

D gene: .
J gene: TRBJ2-2
V gene: TRBV30
clone size: .
CDR3 protein: CAWSVRRLAGELFF
CDR3 DNA: TGTGCCTGGAGTGTCAGGCGTCTGGCCGGGGAGCTGTTTTTT

D gene: .
J gene: TRBJ1-2
V gene: TRBV12-5
clone size: .
CDR3 protein: CASGLDDSRRYTF
CDR3 DNA: TGTGCTAGTGGTTTGGACGACAGCCGCCGCTACACCTTC

D gene: TRBD2
J gene: TRBJ2-5
V gene: TRBV4-1
clone size: few
CDR3 protein: CASSQITSGGAGQETQYF
CDR3 DNA: TGCGCCAGCAGCCAAATCACTAGCGGGGGGGCCGGCCAAGAGACCCAGTACTTC

D gene: .
J gene: TRBJ1-1
V gene: TRBV19
clone size: .
CDR3 protein: CASRGAFMNTEAFF
CDR3 DNA: TGTGCCAGTAGGGGAGCCTTTATGAACACTGAAGCTTTCTTT

D gene: TRBD1
J gene: TRBJ2-1
V gene: TRBV6-1
clone size: .
CDR3 protein: CASSDRTGGYNEQFF
CDR3 DNA: TGTGCCAGCAGTGACCGGACAGGGGGATACAATGAGCAGTTCTTC

D gene: .
J gene: TRBJ2-2
V gene: TRBV5-1
clone size: .
CDR3 protein: CASSWGHQNTGELFF
CDR3 DNA: TGCGCCAGCAGCTGGGGACACCAGAACACCGGGGAGCTGTTTTTT

D gene: .
J gene: TRBJ2-4
V gene: TRBV9
clone size: .
CDR3 protein: CASSVGGAQRNIQYF
CDR3 DNA: TGTGCCAGCAGCGTAGGCGGGGCTCAGCGTAACATTCAGTACTTC

D gene: .
J gene: TRBJ1-4
V gene: TRBV6-6
clone size: .
CDR3 protein: CASSRGFDSEKLFF
CDR3 DNA: TGTGCCAGCAGCCGAGGGTTTGACTCGGAAAAACTGTTTTTT

D gene: .
J gene: TRBJ1-1
V gene: TRBV29-1
clone size: .
CDR3 protein: CSGSPKSTEAFF
CDR3 DNA: TGCAGCGGGAGCCCCAAGAGCACTGAAGCTTTCTTT

D gene: .
J gene: TRBJ2-7
V gene: TRBV7-9
clone size: .
CDR3 protein: CASSPNDMGYEQYF
CDR3 DNA: TGTGCCAGCAGTCCAAACGACATGGGTTACGAGCAGTACTTC

D gene: TRBD1
J gene: TRBJ2-3
V gene: TRBV10-1
clone size: once
CDR3 protein: CASSGQGRTDTQYF
CDR3 DNA: TGCGCCAGCAGTGGACAGGGGCGCACAGATACGCAGTATTTT